This T cell receptor (beta chain) stems from a study of cytomegalovirus exposure and HLA in healthy donors. Study results and limitations: The Asian-associated ancestry cluster reportedly had fewer N-insertions than the approximately 690-donor mean in a later analysis.

With respect to this clone: Antigen unknown.

Germline values: CDR1 SQVTM, CDR2 ANQGSEA. Trimming cost V 7 bases and J 4 bases, with 13 bases left between them. The CDR3 consists of 13 residues. PCR used 60 Vbeta primers and 13 Jbeta primers. Repertoires were generated with immunoSEQ multiplex PCR, while TCRdb's copy carries only in-frame clones and drops some. Of some 120,000 clones in the sample, roughly two thirds were seen once. This clonotype originated in a man under 40 in good health and CMV-seropositive. The chain links TRBV29-1 to TRBJ2-2; TRBD1 might be the D (5 bases). Sequencing was performed on PBMCs. The CDR3 protein is CSAGDSLTGELFF. The CDR3 DNA follows: TGCAGCGCCGGAGACAGCCTCACCGGGGAGCTGTTTTTT.